One and the same sample provided the 8 T cell receptor beta chains below, sequenced in a study of identical twins' blood T cells. A single record per CDR3 protein comes from TCRdb applying MiXCR to the 5' RACE reads. Of about 370,000 distinct CDR3 sequences listed, about 28% are singletons. Source material: PBMCs. These TCRs come from a woman aged 18-50 years in good health.

The rearrangement joins TRBV29-1 to TRBJ2-3; possibly TRBD2 for D (5 bases). The V end was cut by 7 bases, the J end by 2 bases, with 13 bases between. Germline CDR1 is SQVTM and CDR2 is ANQGSEA. The CDR3 loop spans 13 amino acids. CDR3 coding DNA: TGCAGCGCCATTCGGACTGACACAGATACGCAGTATTTT. It yields the protein CSAIRTDTDTQYF.

J is TRBJ2-7 and V is TRBV10-3; TRBD1 is a possible D gene (6 bases). V was pared by 8 bases and J by 5 bases, with 13 bases between. The CDR3 totals 12 residues. Looked up from germline, CDR1 is ENHRY and CDR2 is SYGVKD. The CDR3 DNA reads TGTGCCATCGCCGCAGGGGCCAACGAGCAGTACTTC. Translating it yields CAIAAGANEQYF.

This clonotype came up many times. The chain has TRBV29-1 and TRBJ2-3; 7 nucleotides align to TRBD1. Unmatched junction bases numbered 5, after V lost 8 bases and J lost 3 bases. CDR3 length equals 12 residues. The germline V gene encodes CDR1 SQVTM and CDR2 ANQGSEA. This chain's CDR3 is CSLGQDTDTQYF. CDR3 bases: TGCAGCCTAGGACAGGATACAGATACGCAGTATTTT.

This clonotype was recorded a few times. The V gene is TRBV19, the J gene TRBJ2-3; a weak D match, TRBD2 (6 bases). The CDR3 covers 14 residues. From germline, CDR1 is LNHDA and CDR2 SQIVND (reference sequence). V gave up 2 bases and J gave up 1 base, with 7 bases separating them. In DNA, the CDR3 is TGTGCCAGTAGTATATCGGGGGGCACAGATACGCAGTATTTT. Translated: CASSISGGTDTQYF.

This clonotype was seen a few times. The V gene is TRBV15, the J gene TRBJ2-1; no reliable D call. With 1 base removed from V and 8 bases from J, the gap between germline ends came to 3 bases. This CDR3 is 11 amino acids long. The germline gives CDR1 LNHNV, CDR2 YYDKDF (reference sequence). For the CDR3, the DNA is TGTGCCACCAGCAGAGTTGATGAGCAGTTCTTC. Amino acid sequence: CATSRVDEQFF.

This clonotype was observed a handful of times. The chain recombines TRBV29-1 with TRBJ1-2, with D unclear. V was clipped by 3 bases and J by 2 bases, with 10 bases between them. Looked up from germline, CDR1 is SQVTM and CDR2 is ANQGSEA. This CDR3 spans 13 amino acids. CDR3 bases: TGCAGCGTTGAGTCCGCTCTGAACTATGGCTACACCTTC. Encoded protein: CSVESALNYGYTF.

The chain employs TRBV20-1 and TRBJ2-1; 7 bases map to TRBD2. CDR3 length: 14 amino acids. Germline V gene lookup returns CDR1 DFQATT and CDR2 SNEGSKA (reference sequence). The V and J ends lost 3 bases and 7 bases, in that order; junction bases with no gene match: 9. CDR3 region: CSASRGRAGNEQFF. DNA for the CDR3: TGCAGTGCTAGTCGGGGGAGGGCTGGTAATGAGCAGTTCTTC.

This clonotype was seen more than once but under ten times. The chain is built from TRBV9 and TRBJ2-3; 11 nucleotides agree with TRBD1. Germline V CDR1 and CDR2: SGDLS, YYNGEE. CDR3 size: 16 residues. Trimming at V came to 4 bases and at J to 5 bases, leaving 9 bases not matched to a gene. The CDR3 DNA sequence: TGTGCCAGCAGCCCTCGGACAGGGGGCTTATTAGATACGCAGTATTTT. This sequence encodes CASSPRTGGLLDTQYF.